Listed here are 5 T cell receptor beta chains from one sample, sequenced in a study of cytotoxic CD8 clonotypes in ibrutinib-treated CLL. Profiled with immunoSEQ multiplex PCR; TCRdb holds only in-frame clones, not every one. This table has about 140,000 clones, around 93% appearing once. This specimen was PBMCs, taken after 12 months of ibrutinib treatment. The receptor set was obtained from a human donor with chronic lymphocytic leukemia.

This sequence joins TRBV13 and TRBJ2-1; D may be TRBD2 (6 bases). This CDR3 is 13 amino acids long. Looked up from germline, CDR1 is PRHDT and CDR2 is FYEKMQ (reference sequence). V was shortened by 5 bases and J by 6 bases, with 11 bases between the two germline ends. In nucleotides, the CDR3 is TGTGCCAGCAGCGTCAAGCGGGCCAATGAGCAGTTCTTC. Protein product: CASSVKRANEQFF.

The chain is built from TRBV28 and TRBJ2-5, with D unclear. Per the germline V gene, CDR1 is MDHEN and CDR2 is SYDVKM. V was clipped by 6 bases and J by 1 base, with 18 bases between them. CDR3 length equals 16 residues. For the CDR3, the DNA is TGTGCCAGCAGCATCCTCGGTCTAAGGCCCCAAGAGACCCAGTACTTC. This sequence encodes CASSILGLRPQETQYF.

The rearrangement uses TRBV4-2 and TRBJ2-3, with 7 bases lining up with TRBD2. The CDR3 totals 17 residues. Trimming removed 6 bases from V and 0 bases from J; junction bases left unmatched: 12. Germline CDR1 and CDR2: LGHNA and YNFKEQ. CDR3 in amino acids: CASRPLRAGDSTDTQYF. The CDR3 DNA reads TGTGCCAGCAGGCCCCTTCGGGCGGGGGATAGCACAGATACGCAGTATTTT.

V and J are TRBV25-1 and TRBJ1-5; possibly TRBD1 for D (5 bases). The CDR3 is 15 residues long. Trimming cost V 2 bases and J 4 bases, with 12 bases left between them. Germline V gene lookup returns CDR1 MGHDK and CDR2 SYGVNS. CDR3 bases: TGTGCCAGCAGTGAAGGAGGGGCCGGGAATCAGCCCCAGCATTTT. This codes for CASSEGGAGNQPQHF.

J is TRBJ2-5 and V is TRBV5-8, with D possibly being TRBD1 (7 bases). The CDR3 contains 15 residues. Germline values: CDR1 SGHTS, CDR2 YDEGEE. With 4 bases removed from V and 3 bases from J, the gap between germline ends came to 16 bases. The CDR3 loop is CASSGRDRPKETQYF. CDR3 bases: TGTGCCAGCAGCGGGCGGGACAGACCAAAAGAGACCCAGTACTTC. Complete variable domain (other parts from reference TRBV5-8 and TRBJ2-5): EAGVTQSPTHLIKTRGQQATLRCSPISGHTSVYWYQQALGLGLQFLLWYDEGEERNRGNFPPRFSGRQFPNYSSELNVNALELEDSALYLCASSGRDRPKETQYFGPGTRLLVL.